This TCR beta chain was found in a study of cytomegalovirus exposure and HLA in healthy donors. In its sample, this clone was seen once. The CDR3 contains 15 residues. Trimming took off 8 bases at V and 3 bases at J, with 17 bases between the two ends. CDR1 WSHSY and CDR2 SAAADI come from the germline V gene. The PCR had 60 Vbeta and 13 Jbeta primers. Assay: immunoSEQ multiplex PCR; the TCRdb copy retains only in-frame clones and omits some. The sample records about 160,000 clones, around 83% being singletons. Each of the donors was a healthy bone marrow donor. The rearrangement uses TRBV10-2 and TRBJ1-5, with D possibly matching TRBD1 (5 bases). The TCR was taken from a girl aged 2 to 9 in good health and CMV-seropositive. Source material: PBMCs. The CDR3 DNA follows: TGCGCCAGCTCTCCAGGGTTAGTACACAATCAGCCCCAGCATTTT. It yields the protein CASSPGLVHNQPQHF.